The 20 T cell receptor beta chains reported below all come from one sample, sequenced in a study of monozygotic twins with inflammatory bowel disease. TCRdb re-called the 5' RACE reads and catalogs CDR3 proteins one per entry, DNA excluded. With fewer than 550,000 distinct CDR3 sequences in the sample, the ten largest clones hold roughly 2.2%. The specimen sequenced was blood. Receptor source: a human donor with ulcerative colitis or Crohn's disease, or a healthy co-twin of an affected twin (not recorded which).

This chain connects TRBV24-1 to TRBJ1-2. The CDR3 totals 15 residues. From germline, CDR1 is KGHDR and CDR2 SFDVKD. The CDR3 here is CATSDSTASNYGYTF.

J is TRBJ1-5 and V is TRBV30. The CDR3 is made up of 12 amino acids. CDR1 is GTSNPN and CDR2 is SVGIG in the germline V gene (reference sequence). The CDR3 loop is CAWSGGSQPQHF.

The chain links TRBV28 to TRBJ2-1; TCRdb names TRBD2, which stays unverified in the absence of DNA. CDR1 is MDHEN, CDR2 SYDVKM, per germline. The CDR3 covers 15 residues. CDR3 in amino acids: CASTLARDSYNEQFF. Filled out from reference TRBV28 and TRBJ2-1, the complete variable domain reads DVKVTQSSRYLVKRTGEKVFLECVQDMDHENMFWYRQDPGLGLRLIYFSYDVKMKEKGDIPEGYSVSREKKERFSLILESASTNQTSMYLCASTLARDSYNEQFFGPGTRLTVL.

The CDR3: CASTQRPGTDTQYF. This rearrangement joins TRBV4-1 to TRBJ2-3; TCRdb's D call of TRBD2 is untestable without DNA. Germline CDR1 and CDR2: MGHRA and YSYEKL. This CDR3 is built from 14 residues.

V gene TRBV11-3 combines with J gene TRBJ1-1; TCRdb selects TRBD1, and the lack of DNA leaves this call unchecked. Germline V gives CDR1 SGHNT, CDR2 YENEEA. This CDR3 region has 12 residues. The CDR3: CTSSGQNTEAFF.

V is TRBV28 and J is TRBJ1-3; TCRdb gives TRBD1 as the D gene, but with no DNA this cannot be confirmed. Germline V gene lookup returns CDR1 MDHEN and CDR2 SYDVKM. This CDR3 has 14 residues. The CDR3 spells CASGRTGQGNTIYF.

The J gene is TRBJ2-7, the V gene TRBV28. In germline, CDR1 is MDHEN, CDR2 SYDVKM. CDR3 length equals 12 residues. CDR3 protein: CASTDGSYEQYF. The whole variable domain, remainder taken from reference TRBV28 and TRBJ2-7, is DVKVTQSSRYLVKRTGEKVFLECVQDMDHENMFWYRQDPGLGLRLIYFSYDVKMKEKGDIPEGYSVSREKKERFSLILESASTNQTSMYLCASTDGSYEQYFGPGTRLTVT.

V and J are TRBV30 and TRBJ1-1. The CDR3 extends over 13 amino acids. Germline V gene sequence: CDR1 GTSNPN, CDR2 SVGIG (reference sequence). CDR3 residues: CAWKWTMNTEAFF.

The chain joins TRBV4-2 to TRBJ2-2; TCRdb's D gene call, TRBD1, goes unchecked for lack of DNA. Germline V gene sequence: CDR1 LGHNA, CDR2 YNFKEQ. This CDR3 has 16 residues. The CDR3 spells CASSRSRGEGAGELFF.

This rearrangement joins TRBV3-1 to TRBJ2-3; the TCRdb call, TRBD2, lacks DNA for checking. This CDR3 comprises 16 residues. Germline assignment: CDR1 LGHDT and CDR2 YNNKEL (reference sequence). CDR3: CASSLRTSGSTDTQYF.

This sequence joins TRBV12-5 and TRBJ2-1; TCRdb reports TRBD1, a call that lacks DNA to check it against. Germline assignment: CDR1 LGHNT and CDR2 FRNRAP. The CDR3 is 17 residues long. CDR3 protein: CASGSGSGGGTYNEQFF.

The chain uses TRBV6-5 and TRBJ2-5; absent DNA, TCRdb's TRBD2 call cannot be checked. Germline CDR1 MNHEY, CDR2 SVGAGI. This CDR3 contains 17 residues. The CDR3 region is CASSYSKASGSQETQYF.

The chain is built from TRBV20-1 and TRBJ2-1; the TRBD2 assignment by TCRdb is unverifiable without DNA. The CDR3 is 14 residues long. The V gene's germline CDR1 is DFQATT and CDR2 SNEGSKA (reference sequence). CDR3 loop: CSLLGLSSYNEQFF.

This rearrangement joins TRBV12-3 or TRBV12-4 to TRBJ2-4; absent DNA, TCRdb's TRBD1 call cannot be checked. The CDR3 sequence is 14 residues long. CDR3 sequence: CASIRQGAGNIQYF.

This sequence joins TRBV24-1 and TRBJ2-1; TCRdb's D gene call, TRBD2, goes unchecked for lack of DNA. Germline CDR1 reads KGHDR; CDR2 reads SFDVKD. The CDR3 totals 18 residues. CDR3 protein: CATSDPDPSGGRYNEQFF.

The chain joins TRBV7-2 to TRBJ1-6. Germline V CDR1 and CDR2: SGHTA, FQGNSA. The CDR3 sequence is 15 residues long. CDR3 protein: CASSFRPTNGSPLHF.

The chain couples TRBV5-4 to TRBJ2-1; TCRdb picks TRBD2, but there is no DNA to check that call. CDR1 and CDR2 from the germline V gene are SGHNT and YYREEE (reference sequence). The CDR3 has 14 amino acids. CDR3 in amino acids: CASGTSGSYNEQFF.

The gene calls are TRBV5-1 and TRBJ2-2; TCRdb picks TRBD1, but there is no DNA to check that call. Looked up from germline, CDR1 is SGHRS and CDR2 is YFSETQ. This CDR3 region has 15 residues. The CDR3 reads CASSLITGQGGELFF.

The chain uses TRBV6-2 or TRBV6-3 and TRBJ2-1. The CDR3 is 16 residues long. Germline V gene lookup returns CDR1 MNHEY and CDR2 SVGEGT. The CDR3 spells CSSSYSTGSSYNEQFF.

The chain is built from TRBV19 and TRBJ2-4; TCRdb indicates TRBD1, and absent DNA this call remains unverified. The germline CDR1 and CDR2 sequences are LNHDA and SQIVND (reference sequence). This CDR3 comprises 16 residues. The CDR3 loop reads CASSRGQSAGENIQYF.